These T cell receptor beta chains were read from a single sample in a study of T cell responses to AZD1222 COVID-19 vaccine. Sequencing used immunoSEQ multiplex PCR; TCRdb keeps in-frame clones, though not all of them. The sample yields about 170,000 clones, approximately 88% seen once. The material sequenced was peripheral blood, taken 28 days after the second AZD1222 dose. The receptors shown here come from an adult who received the AZD1222 COVID-19 vaccine. CDR3s include the opening cysteine and the closing phenylalanine or tryptophan. Fields, in order: V gene, D gene, J gene, clone size, CDR3 DNA, CDR3 protein. D genes are given only for firm matches. Rows give clone size only sometimes, using once, few, many, or a class for an expanded clone.

V: TRBV4-1
D: NA
J: TRBJ2-1
size: NA
DNA: TGCGCCAGCAGCCTCAGACCCGGGACATTCTCCTACAATGAGCAGTTCTTC
CDR3: CASSLRPGTFSYNEQFF

V: TRBV11-3
D: NA
J: TRBJ1-5
size: NA
DNA: TGTGCCAGCAGCTCGGTCGTGCGGGGCAATCAGCCCCAGCATTTT
CDR3: CASSSVVRGNQPQHF

V: TRBV25-1
D: NA
J: TRBJ2-7
size: few
DNA: TGTGCCAGCAGTGAATGGGAAAGGGTCGGGCAGTACTTC
CDR3: CASSEWERVGQYF

V: TRBV29-1
D: TRBD1
J: TRBJ1-5
size: NA
DNA: TGCAGCGTTGTTTTTAGGGGACAGCTAAATCAGCCCCAGCATTTT
CDR3: CSVVFRGQLNQPQHF

V: TRBV7-6
D: TRBD2
J: TRBJ2-7
size: NA
DNA: TGTGCCAGCAGTCTAAGCGGGGGGAACAACGAGCAGTACTTC
CDR3: CASSLSGGNNEQYF

V: TRBV6-2/TRBV6-3
D: TRBD1
J: TRBJ1-1
size: once
DNA: TGTGCCAGCAGTTACAGCCACTCCAGGGGGGACACTGAAGCTTTCTTT
CDR3: CASSYSHSRGDTEAFF

V: TRBV10-3
D: NA
J: TRBJ1-4
size: few
DNA: TGTGCCATCAGTGACACCCCTCCCGGCCGCGTTGGCGAAAAACTGTTTTTT
CDR3: CAISDTPPGRVGEKLFF

V: TRBV11-2
D: TRBD2
J: TRBJ2-1
size: NA
DNA: TGTGCCAGCAGCTTACTAGCGGCCTGGTCCTACAATGAGCAGTTCTTC
CDR3: CASSLLAAWSYNEQFF

V: TRBV7-2
D: NA
J: TRBJ1-2
size: NA
DNA: TGTGCCAGCAGACCTCCTAGGGGGTCGGACTATGGCTACACCTTC
CDR3: CASRPPRGSDYGYTF

V: TRBV27
D: NA
J: TRBJ1-6
size: NA
DNA: TGTGCCAGCAGTTTATCAGGCAGGGACTCTTCACCCCTCCACTTT
CDR3: CASSLSGRDSSPLHF

V: TRBV5-1
D: NA
J: TRBJ2-3
size: NA
DNA: TGCGCCAGCAGCTTGAAGGATGTAGGAGGGGGCACAGATACGCAGTATTTT
CDR3: CASSLKDVGGGTDTQYF

V: TRBV27
D: TRBD1
J: TRBJ1-2
size: NA
DNA: TGTGCCAGCACCGCGACAGGGGGCGCTAACTATGGCTACACCTTC
CDR3: CASTATGGANYGYTF

V: TRBV10-3
D: NA
J: TRBJ2-2
size: NA
DNA: TGTGCCATCATGGAAGGGAGGAACACCGGGGAGCTGTTTTTT
CDR3: CAIMEGRNTGELFF

V: TRBV7-9
D: TRBD1
J: TRBJ1-1
size: NA
DNA: TGTGCCAGCAGCAGGGACAGATCTGAAGCTTTCTTT
CDR3: CASSRDRSEAFF

V: TRBV9
D: NA
J: TRBJ1-2
size: NA
DNA: TGTGCCAGCGGCCCACCAGGGGAGGGCTATGGCTACACCTTC
CDR3: CASGPPGEGYGYTF

V: TRBV19
D: NA
J: TRBJ2-1
size: NA
DNA: TGTGCCAGTAGCTGGGGGGTTAGGTCCTACAATGAGCAGTTCTTC
CDR3: CASSWGVRSYNEQFF

V: TRBV19
D: TRBD2
J: TRBJ2-1
size: NA
DNA: TGTGCCAGTACCCCTGGAGCGGGGGGGCCCACCTACAATGAGCAGTTCTTC
CDR3: CASTPGAGGPTYNEQFF

V: TRBV9
D: NA
J: TRBJ1-4
size: NA
DNA: TGTGCCAGCAGCGTAATGGGAGGGAGGGAAAAACTGTTTTTT
CDR3: CASSVMGGREKLFF

V: TRBV9
D: NA
J: TRBJ2-5
size: once
DNA: TGTGCCAGCAATCAACTGGATCAAGAGACCCAGTACTTC
CDR3: CASNQLDQETQYF

V: TRBV6-5
D: NA
J: TRBJ2-1
size: NA
DNA: TGTGCCAGCTGGGGGCAGATCTACAATGAGCAGTTCTTC
CDR3: CASWGQIYNEQFF

V: TRBV6-5
D: NA
J: TRBJ2-7
size: NA
DNA: TGTGCCAGCAGTTATTACGCTGTAGCCTACGAGCAGTACTTC
CDR3: CASSYYAVAYEQYF

V: TRBV11-3
D: TRBD2
J: TRBJ2-1
size: once
DNA: TGTGCCAGCAGCCCTAGCGGGGGGGCACGGGAGCAGTTCTTC
CDR3: CASSPSGGAREQFF

V: TRBV18
D: NA
J: TRBJ1-6
size: NA
DNA: TGTGCCAGCTCACCGGAGCAGCCGAGCTCCTATAATTCACCCCTCCACTTT
CDR3: CASSPEQPSSYNSPLHF

V: TRBV6-4
D: TRBD2
J: TRBJ2-3
size: NA
DNA: TGTGCCAGCAGTGACTCTACTAGCGGGGGGGGCTCGGATACGCAGTATTTT
CDR3: CASSDSTSGGGSDTQYF

V: TRBV4-2
D: TRBD2
J: TRBJ2-5
size: NA
DNA: TGTGCCAGCAGCCCAAGGATCGGGGGGGGGAAAGAGACCCAGTACTTC
CDR3: CASSPRIGGGKETQYF

V: TRBV25-1
D: NA
J: TRBJ2-2
size: NA
DNA: TGTGCCAGCAGTGGCCCACAGGGGAACACCGGGGAGCTGTTTTTT
CDR3: CASSGPQGNTGELFF

V: TRBV9
D: NA
J: TRBJ2-3
size: NA
DNA: TGTGCCAGCAGCGTGGTCGGTCGACCGGTAGATACGCAGTATTTT
CDR3: CASSVVGRPVDTQYF

V: TRBV4-1
D: NA
J: TRBJ2-3
size: NA
DNA: TGCGCCAGCAGCCAAGACCCGGGACATGTCACAGATACGCAGTATTTT
CDR3: CASSQDPGHVTDTQYF

V: TRBV3-1/TRBV3-2
D: NA
J: TRBJ1-4
size: NA
DNA: TGTGCCAGCAGCCAAGCTAGGAGGGGTCTGGGAACTAATGAAAAACTGTTTTTT
CDR3: CASSQARRGLGTNEKLFF

V: TRBV5-1
D: NA
J: TRBJ2-5
size: NA
DNA: TGCGCCAGCAGCTTGCCAGGGGGGACGGAGACCCAGTACTTC
CDR3: CASSLPGGTETQYF

V: TRBV11-2
D: NA
J: TRBJ1-4
size: NA
DNA: TGTGCCAGCAAAAGCGGTAGAGGAGGCCACACAACTAATGAAAAACTGTTTTTT
CDR3: CASKSGRGGHTTNEKLFF

V: TRBV19
D: NA
J: TRBJ2-7
size: NA
DNA: TGTGCCAGTAGTAAAGACGAAGCCTACGAGCAGTACTTC
CDR3: CASSKDEAYEQYF

V: TRBV27
D: NA
J: TRBJ2-7
size: NA
DNA: TGTGCCAGCAGTTCTCGACAGACAAACCGAACCTACGAGCAGTACTTC
CDR3: CASSSRQTNRTYEQYF

V: TRBV19
D: TRBD2
J: TRBJ2-3
size: NA
DNA: TGTGCCAGTAGTACGGGACTAGCGTTTGGAGGGGATACGCAGTATTTT
CDR3: CASSTGLAFGGDTQYF

V: TRBV29-1
D: NA
J: TRBJ2-4
size: NA
DNA: TGCAGCGTTCAAGGACTAGCCAAAAACATTCAGTACTTC
CDR3: CSVQGLAKNIQYF

V: TRBV5-6
D: NA
J: TRBJ2-7
size: NA
DNA: TGTGCCAGCACCCTATTGAAACAGGTCCACTACGAGCAGTACTTC
CDR3: CASTLLKQVHYEQYF

V: TRBV19
D: TRBD2
J: TRBJ2-7
size: NA
DNA: TGTGCCACCACCTGGGGACTAGGGTCGTCCTACGAGCAGTACTTC
CDR3: CATTWGLGSSYEQYF

V: TRBV2
D: NA
J: TRBJ1-1
size: NA
DNA: TGTGCCAGCAGTGAAGCGCTGCTTTACACTGAAGCTTTCTTT
CDR3: CASSEALLYTEAFF

V: TRBV10-3
D: NA
J: TRBJ1-2
size: NA
DNA: TGTGCCATCAGTGAGTCGATGGGGTATGGCTACACCTTC
CDR3: CAISESMGYGYTF

V: TRBV19
D: NA
J: TRBJ2-1
size: once
DNA: TGTGCCAGTAGTGTGAGGTCCTACAATGAGCAGTTCTTC
CDR3: CASSVRSYNEQFF

V: TRBV3-1/TRBV3-2
D: TRBD1
J: TRBJ1-2
size: NA
DNA: TGTGCCAGCAGCCAAAACATCCAGGGGGCGCCTGGCTACACCTTC
CDR3: CASSQNIQGAPGYTF

V: TRBV10-3
D: NA
J: TRBJ1-6
size: NA
DNA: TGTGCCATCAGTGAGAGGGCAGGGGATCTCTCCTATAATTCACCCCTCCACTTT
CDR3: CAISERAGDLSYNSPLHF

V: TRBV7-2
D: TRBD1
J: TRBJ2-2
size: NA
DNA: TGTGCCTCCCACCGACGACAGGGGATAAACACCGGGGAGCTGTTTTTT
CDR3: CASHRRQGINTGELFF

V: TRBV4-1
D: TRBD1
J: TRBJ1-1
size: NA
DNA: TGCGCCAGCAGCCAAGGGGACAGGGATGAAGCTTTCTTT
CDR3: CASSQGDRDEAFF

V: TRBV6-6
D: TRBD1
J: TRBJ2-3
size: NA
DNA: TGTGCCAGCAGGCGACAGGGTAGGGATACGCAGTATTTT
CDR3: CASRRQGRDTQYF

V: TRBV27
D: TRBD1
J: TRBJ1-2
size: NA
DNA: TGTGCCAGCAGTCCACCCCCAGAGACAGGGGGCCTGATCTATGGCTACACCTTC
CDR3: CASSPPPETGGLIYGYTF

V: TRBV2
D: TRBD1
J: TRBJ1-1
size: once
DNA: TGTGCCAGCAGTTCTTTCAGACAGGGGGACGGGGCTTTCTTT
CDR3: CASSSFRQGDGAFF

V: TRBV10-3
D: NA
J: TRBJ1-3
size: NA
DNA: TGTGCCATCAGTCCCGGGACGCCAGGCAGAAACACCATATATTTT
CDR3: CAISPGTPGRNTIYF

V: TRBV6-5
D: NA
J: TRBJ1-6
size: NA
DNA: TGTGCCAGCAGCATTGGGGGCTATAATTCACCCCTCCACTTT
CDR3: CASSIGGYNSPLHF

V: TRBV14
D: NA
J: TRBJ2-4
size: NA
DNA: TGTGCCAGCAGCCGGACTCCCAAAAACATTCAGTACTTC
CDR3: CASSRTPKNIQYF

V: TRBV12-5
D: TRBD2
J: TRBJ2-1
size: NA
DNA: TGTGCTAGTGGTTCCCCGGGACTAACCAATGAGCAGTTCTTC
CDR3: CASGSPGLTNEQFF

V: TRBV7-8
D: NA
J: TRBJ1-1
size: NA
DNA: TGTGCCAGCAGCTTGCCGACAGAAGAAGCTTTCTTT
CDR3: CASSLPTEEAFF

V: TRBV6-2/TRBV6-3
D: NA
J: TRBJ1-6
size: NA
DNA: TGTGCCAGCAGTTACCCGGACAGTGTCAGGGAACCCCTCCACTTT
CDR3: CASSYPDSVREPLHF

V: TRBV6-2/TRBV6-3
D: NA
J: TRBJ2-5
size: NA
DNA: TGTGCCAGCAGTTACCTGGCGGGCGACCCCCAAGAGACCCAGTACTTC
CDR3: CASSYLAGDPQETQYF

V: TRBV4-3
D: TRBD1
J: TRBJ1-1
size: NA
DNA: TGCGCCAGCAGCCAAGAAACCGGGACAGGGAGCACTGAAGCTTTCTTT
CDR3: CASSQETGTGSTEAFF